This TCR beta chain was identified in a study of blood T cell repertoires in COVID-19. In the study overall: T cells, B-cell-depleted T cells, or PBMCs provided the cDNA or gDNA that served as material.

Clones were read by immunoSEQ multiplex PCR, and TCRdb kept only the in-frame ones, dropping some. The top ten hold around 0.92% of the sample, which has approximately 500,000 clones, roughly nine tenths seen once. The clonotype was recovered from a young man with COVID-19, enrolled during active disease. Input material: peripheral blood.

The CDR3 loop reads CASSSSRANEQFF. In DNA, the CDR3 is TGTGCCAGCAGCTCCTCTAGAGCGAATGAGCAGTTCTTC. The V call is TRBV7-9, the J call TRBJ2-1, with D unresolved. The germline V gene has CDR1 SEHNR and CDR2 FQNEAQ (reference sequence). Trimming removed 4 bases at V and 7 bases at J, with 11 bases between. CDR3 length: 13 residues.